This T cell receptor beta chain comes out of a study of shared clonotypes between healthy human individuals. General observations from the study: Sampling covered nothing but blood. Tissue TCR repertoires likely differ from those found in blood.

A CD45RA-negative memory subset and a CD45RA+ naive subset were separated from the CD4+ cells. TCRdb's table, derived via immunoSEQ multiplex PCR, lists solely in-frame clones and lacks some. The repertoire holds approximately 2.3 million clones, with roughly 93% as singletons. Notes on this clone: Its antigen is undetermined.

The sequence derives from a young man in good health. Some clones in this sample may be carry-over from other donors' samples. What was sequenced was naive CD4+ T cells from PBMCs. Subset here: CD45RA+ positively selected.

This CDR3 reads CASSIGTDLSTDTQYF. As DNA, the CDR3 is TGTGCCAGTAGTATCGGGACAGACTTGAGCACAGATACGCAGTATTTT. The chain uses TRBV19 and TRBJ2-3; 7 nucleotides align to TRBD1. The CDR3 spans 16 residues. In germline, CDR1 is LNHDA, CDR2 SQIVND (reference sequence). The ends lost 3 bases at V and 0 bases at J; junction bases unmatched: 6.